Sequencing of this T cell receptor beta chain was carried out in a study of control samples from healthy donors and cancer patients. Some clones are missing from TCRdb's copy, which holds only in-frame ones; the method was immunoSEQ multiplex PCR. The profile shows about 63,000 clones, around 87% of them singletons. V gave up 5 bases and J gave up 0 bases; unmatched junction bases: 17. CDR3 length: 20 amino acids. The germline V gene encodes CDR1 SGHTA and CDR2 FQGTGA. The receptor's source is a woman in her sixties or seventies with lung cancer. The sequencing sample was made of PBMCs. The V gene is TRBV7-3, the J gene TRBJ2-2; 8 bases align to TRBD2. The chain's CDR3 is CASSIPFAISGGPNTGELFF. DNA for the CDR3: TGTGCCAGCAGCATACCGTTTGCGATCAGCGGGGGCCCGAACACCGGGGAGCTGTTTTTT.